The 22 T cell receptor beta chains below all came from one sample that was sequenced in a study of T-cell reconstitution after alpha-beta-depleted transplantation in children (dated by TCRdb to about 2016). The label giving this sample's treatment or condition can be read as: allogeneic hematopoietic cell transplantation with graft depleted of TCRalphabeta T cells and CD19 B cells. Library preparation employed PCR. Reads for this sample came from an Illumina HiSeq 2500. TCR libraries were prepared with molecular barcoding, using unique molecular identifiers to normalize TCRbeta repertoire quantification. TCRdb reanalyzed the raw reads on its own, using fastp at Q25 for trimming and MiXCR for clone calling, and kept in-frame beta chains. Each entry merges the rows of one CDR3 protein and shows their most common DNA and genes. Recorded for this sample are about 420,000 distinct CDR3 sequences; around 16% of them occurred a single time. The leading ten clones occupy around 30% of the sample.

The material sequenced was PBMCs, mostly from graft donor cells, taken 360 days after TCRalphabeta/CD19-depleted stem cell transplant. The receptors stem from a boy under three years old who had a stem cell transplant for Wiskott-Aldrich syndrome, so the T cells may come from the graft donor.

The chain joins TRBV11-2 to TRBJ2-2, with a tentative D call TRBD1 (6 bases). This CDR3 has 17 amino acids. Trimming stripped 1 base from V and 0 bases from J, with 12 bases between. From germline, CDR1 is SGHAT and CDR2 FQNNGV. CDR3 DNA sequence: TGTGCCAGCAGCTTAGTTTGGGGGCCCTCGAACACCGGGGAGCTGTTTTTT. Translating it yields CASSLVWGPSNTGELFF. The full variable domain, rest sourced from reference TRBV11-2 and TRBJ2-2, is EAGVAQSPRYKIIEKRQSVAFWCNPISGHATLYWYQQILGQGPKLLIQFQNNGVVDDSQLPKDRFSAERLKGVDSTLKIQPAKLEDSAVYLCASSLVWGPSNTGELFFGEGSRLTVL.

The table lists this clonotype with many counts. The chain carries TRBV29-1 and TRBJ2-5; TRBD1 is a possible D gene (5 bases). The CDR3 extends over 11 amino acids. Germline V gene sequence: CDR1 SQVTM, CDR2 ANQGSEA. V was shortened by 6 bases and J by 5 bases, with 10 bases between the two germline ends. CDR3 nucleotide sequence: TGCAGCGTCAGGGTAGTCGAGACCCAGTACTTC. This translates into CSVRVVETQYF.

The table lists this clonotype with a few counts. The rearrangement joins TRBV10-3 to TRBJ2-3; possible D gene TRBD2, 6 bases. V was cut by 8 bases and J by 1 base, with 10 bases left in between. There are 13 residues in the CDR3. Germline assignment: CDR1 ENHRY and CDR2 SYGVKD. CDR3 loop: CAISPSGTDTQYF. The CDR3 nucleotides are TGTGCCATCTCACCTAGCGGCACAGATACGCAGTATTTT.

At least ten counts were recorded for this clonotype. The chain uses TRBV10-2 and TRBJ2-2; D remains unclear. V dropped 6 bases and J dropped 5 bases, with 10 bases sitting between them. The germline V gene has CDR1 WSHSY and CDR2 SAAADI. The CDR3 is 13 amino acids. Written as DNA, the CDR3 is TGCGCCAGCAGAGGCAGGACGACCGGGGAGCTGTTTTTT. It yields the protein CASRGRTTGELFF.

This clonotype has just a few counts. V gene TRBV6-5 combines with J gene TRBJ2-7; possible D gene TRBD2, 7 bases. V was trimmed by 2 bases and J by 2 bases, leaving 19 bases between them. In germline, CDR1 is MNHEY, CDR2 SVGAGI. CDR3 size: 17 residues. The CDR3 is CASSYPRGWGGTYEQYF. The CDR3 region has the DNA TGTGCCAGCAGTTACCCGCGGGGTTGGGGGGGCACCTACGAGCAGTACTTC.

The chain recombines TRBV27 with TRBJ1-1; D uncertain. Germline lookup yields CDR1 MNHEY and CDR2 SMNVEV (reference sequence). V was clipped by 5 bases and J by 0 bases, with 10 bases between them. CDR3 size: 14 residues. The CDR3 is CASSNIDMNTEAFF. The CDR3 coding sequence is TGTGCCAGCAGTAATATAGACATGAACACTGAAGCTTTCTTT.

This chain uses TRBV20-1 with TRBJ1-5; unclear D gene. The germline V and J ends were trimmed by 5 bases and 11 bases, with 13 bases remaining between them. CDR3 length: 11 amino acids. CDR1 DFQATT and CDR2 SNEGSKA come from the germline V gene (reference sequence). CDR3 DNA sequence: TGCAGTGCTGGAAGAACGTTAGCCCAGCATTTT. Translation gives CSAGRTLAQHF.

This clonotype was seen only a few times. The chain is built from TRBV5-1 and TRBJ2-1; 9 bases line up with TRBD2. The V gene's germline CDR1 is SGHRS and CDR2 YFSETQ. Trimming at V came to 4 bases and at J to 4 bases, leaving 9 bases not matched to a gene. This CDR3 is 16 amino acids long. CDR3 nucleotide sequence: TGCGCCAGCAGCCTCCCGTATAGCGGGGGTTACAATGAGCAGTTCTTC. Protein product: CASSLPYSGGYNEQFF.

V gene TRBV7-2 combines with J gene TRBJ2-7; tentatively, D is TRBD1 (6 bases). The germline V gene has CDR1 SGHTA and CDR2 FQGNSA. The V end was cut by 1 base, the J end by 2 bases, with 12 bases between. The CDR3 spans 15 residues. CDR3 loop: CASSLGYGQTYEQYF. Here the CDR3 DNA reads TGTGCCAGCAGCTTAGGTTACGGACAGACCTACGAGCAGTACTTC.

This clonotype was seen a handful of times. This chain links TRBV6-2 or TRBV6-3 with TRBJ2-6; D is ambiguous. Germline loops: CDR1 MNHEY, CDR2 SVGEGT. Trimming shortened V by 5 bases and J by 0 bases, and 14 bases separated the two germline ends. The CDR3 has 17 residues. The CDR3: CASSISLGLSGANVLTF. The CDR3 DNA reads TGTGCCAGCAGTATTAGCCTTGGCCTCTCTGGGGCCAACGTCCTGACTTTC.

CDR3: CATSREGEQFF. In DNA form, the CDR3 reads TGTGCCACCAGCCGCGAGGGTGAGCAGTTCTTC. The chain links TRBV24-1 to TRBJ2-1; a weak D match, TRBD2 (5 bases). The V end lost 7 bases, the J end lost 9 bases, and 9 bases lay between the germline ends. Germline V gene sequence: CDR1 KGHDR, CDR2 SFDVKD. CDR3 length: 11 residues.

The chain is built from TRBV10-2 and TRBJ2-3, with D tentatively TRBD1 (5 bases). V was pared by 5 bases and J by 1 base, with 13 bases between. The germline CDR1 and CDR2 sequences are WSHSY and SAAADI. The CDR3 has 15 residues. CDR3 in DNA: TGCGCCAGCAGTTTCGACCCCAGGGGCACAGATACGCAGTATTTT. Residues: CASSFDPRGTDTQYF.

The chain recombines TRBV4-3 with TRBJ2-7, with 14 bases aligning to TRBD2. The CDR3 runs to 18 residues. Germline V gene lookup returns CDR1 LGHNA and CDR2 YSLEER. The ends lost 4 bases at V and 0 bases at J; junction bases unmatched: 8. CDR3 residues: CASSRGLAGVLSSYEQYF. CDR3 nucleotide sequence: TGCGCCAGCAGCCGGGGACTAGCGGGAGTCCTCAGCTCCTACGAGCAGTACTTC.

This clonotype came up a few times. This chain links TRBV20-1 with TRBJ2-5; 9 nucleotides agree with TRBD1. Trimming cost V 5 bases and J 4 bases; bases outside gene matches: 5. This CDR3 is 13 amino acids long. The germline V gene has CDR1 DFQATT and CDR2 SNEGSKA (reference sequence). The CDR3 here is CSASSDRGETQYF. Here the CDR3 DNA reads TGCAGTGCTTCCTCGGACAGGGGAGAGACCCAGTACTTC.

V is TRBV25-1 and J is TRBJ2-7; TRBD1 aligns across 9 bases. The trim removed 1 base at V and 0 bases at J, leaving 4 bases unmatched. CDR3 size: 16 residues. Germline CDR1 MGHDK, CDR2 SYGVNS. The CDR3 here is CASSELGTGSSYEQYF. For the CDR3, the DNA is TGTGCCAGCAGTGAATTGGGGACAGGGAGCTCCTACGAGCAGTACTTC.

This clonotype was found a few times. The V and J genes are TRBV5-5 and TRBJ2-1; D may correspond to TRBD1 or TRBD2 (5 bases each). The germline V gene encodes CDR1 SGHKS and CDR2 YYEKEE (reference sequence). This CDR3 spans 11 amino acids. V was cut by 0 bases and J by 15 bases, with 10 bases left in between. The CDR3 region has the DNA TGTGCCAGCAGCTTGGCCGAGGGGAGGTTCTTC. Protein product: CASSLAEGRFF. The variable domain in full, completed from reference TRBV5-5 and TRBJ2-1, reads DAGVTQSPTHLIKTRGQQVTLRCSPISGHKSVSWYQQVLGQGPQFIFQYYEKEERGRGNFPDRFSARQFPNYSSELNVNALLLGDSALYLCASSLAEGRFFGPGTRLTVL.

This clonotype was observed a few times. The gene calls are TRBV4-1 and TRBJ2-2, with a possible D match to TRBD1 (6 bases). This CDR3 has 16 amino acids. The V gene lost 1 base and the J gene lost 5 bases, with 14 bases spanning the gap. In germline, CDR1 is MGHRA, CDR2 YSYEKL. The CDR3 spells CASSQGGGPRTGELFF. In nucleotides, the CDR3 is TGCGCCAGCAGCCAAGGAGGGGGTCCGAGGACCGGGGAGCTGTTTTTT.

This clonotype has more than one count but fewer than ten. The chain employs TRBV3-1 and TRBJ2-2; TRBD1 or TRBD2 may be the D gene (5 bases each). V was clipped by 0 bases and J by 4 bases, with 12 bases between them. There are 16 residues in the CDR3. The germline V gene has CDR1 LGHDT and CDR2 YNNKEL (reference sequence). CDR3 nucleotides: TGTGCCAGCAGCCAAGATCGGGGCCCGGGCACCGGGGAGCTGTTTTTT. Residues: CASSQDRGPGTGELFF.

The chain uses TRBV5-5 and TRBJ2-5, with 12 bases matching TRBD2. The V and J ends lost 1 base and 5 bases, in that order; junction bases with no gene match: 9. The CDR3 consists of 17 residues. Germline V gene sequence: CDR1 SGHKS, CDR2 YYEKEE (reference sequence). The CDR3 DNA reads as TGTGCCAGCAGCTTGATGGCTAGCGGGAGGGCCGATGAGACCCAGTACTTC. It codes for CASSLMASGRADETQYF.

The CDR3: CASSSARTSWSETQYF. Here the CDR3 DNA reads TGTGCCAGCAGCTCTGCTCGGACTAGTTGGTCGGAGACCCAGTACTTC. The rearrangement joins TRBV12-3 or TRBV12-4 to TRBJ2-5, with TRBD2 identical over 7 bases. CDR3 size: 16 residues. With V trimmed by 6 bases and J by 5 bases, 15 bases remained unmatched.

This clonotype was counted only a few times. The V call is TRBV27, the J call TRBJ2-1, with TRBD2 as a possible D gene (5 bases). Trimming removed 5 bases from V and 4 bases from J, with 18 bases in between. Germline-derived CDR1 and CDR2 are MNHEY and SMNVEV (reference sequence). This CDR3 region has 16 residues. The DNA for the CDR3 is TGTGCCAGCAGTCCCACCAGCGGAGCTATTTACAATGAGCAGTTCTTC. Translating gives CASSPTSGAIYNEQFF.

This clonotype has only one observation. The J gene is TRBJ2-1, the V gene TRBV20-1, with 11 bases lining up with TRBD2. Germline CDR1 and CDR2: DFQATT and SNEGSKA (reference sequence). The junction had 6 bases not matched to a gene; V was cut back by 5 bases and J by 6 bases. CDR3 length: 14 amino acids. This CDR3 reads CSAGRLAGTNEQFF. The CDR3 coding sequence is TGCAGTGCTGGAAGACTAGCGGGAACCAATGAGCAGTTCTTC.